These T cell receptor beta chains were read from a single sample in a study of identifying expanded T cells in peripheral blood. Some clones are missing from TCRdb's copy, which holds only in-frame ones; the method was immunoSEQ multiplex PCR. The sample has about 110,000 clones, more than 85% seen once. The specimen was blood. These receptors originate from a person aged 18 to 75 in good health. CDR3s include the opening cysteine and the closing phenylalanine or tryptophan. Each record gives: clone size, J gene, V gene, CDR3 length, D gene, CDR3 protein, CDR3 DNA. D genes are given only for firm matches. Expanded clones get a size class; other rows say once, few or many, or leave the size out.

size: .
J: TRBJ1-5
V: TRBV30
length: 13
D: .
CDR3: CAWAGTGTQPQHF
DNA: TGTGCCTGGGCCGGAACAGGGACTCAGCCCCAGCATTTT

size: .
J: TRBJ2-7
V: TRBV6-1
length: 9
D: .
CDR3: CARAGKQYF
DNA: TGTGCCAGGGCGGGTAAGCAGTACTTC

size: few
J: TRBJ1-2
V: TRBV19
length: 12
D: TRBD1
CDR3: CASSFQGVGYTF
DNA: TGTGCCAGTAGTTTCCAGGGGGTTGGCTACACCTTC

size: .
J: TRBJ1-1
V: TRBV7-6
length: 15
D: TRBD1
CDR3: CASSLGQGAATEAFF
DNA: TGTGCCAGCAGCTTAGGACAGGGGGCAGCGACTGAAGCTTTCTTT

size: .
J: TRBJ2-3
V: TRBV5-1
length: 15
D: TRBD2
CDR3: CASSNTRSGRDTQYF
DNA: TGCGCCAGCAGCAACACAAGAAGCGGGAGAGATACGCAGTATTTT

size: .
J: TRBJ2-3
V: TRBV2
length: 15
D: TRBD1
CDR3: CASSLDRGGTDTQYF
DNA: TGTGCCAGCAGTCTGGACAGGGGAGGCACAGATACGCAGTATTTT

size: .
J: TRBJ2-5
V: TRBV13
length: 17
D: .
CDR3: CASSLRQILGPMETQYF
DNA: TGTGCCAGCAGCTTGAGACAAATCCTTGGGCCAATGGAGACCCAGTACTTC

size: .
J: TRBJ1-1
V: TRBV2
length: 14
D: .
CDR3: CASNPTEMNTEAFF
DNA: TGTGCCAGCAATCCTACAGAAATGAACACTGAAGCTTTCTTT

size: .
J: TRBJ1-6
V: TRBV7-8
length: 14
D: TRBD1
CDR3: CASSLHRGGLALHF
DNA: TGTGCCAGCAGCTTACACAGGGGTGGGTTGGCCCTCCACTTT

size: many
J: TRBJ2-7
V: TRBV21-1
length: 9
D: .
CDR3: CASAPEQYF
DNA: TGTGCCAGCGCTCCCGAGCAGTACTTC

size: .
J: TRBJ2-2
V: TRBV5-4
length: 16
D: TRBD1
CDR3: CASSQGQGVRTGELFF
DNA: TGTGCCAGCAGCCAGGGACAGGGGGTCCGCACCGGGGAGCTGTTTTTT

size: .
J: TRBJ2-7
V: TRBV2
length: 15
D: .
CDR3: CASPNPIKSSYEQYF
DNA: TGTGCCAGCCCAAACCCGATAAAGTCCTCCTACGAGCAGTACTTC

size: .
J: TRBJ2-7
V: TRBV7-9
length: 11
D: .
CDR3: CASSLLYEQYF
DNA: TGTGCCAGCAGCCTCCTTTACGAGCAGTACTTC

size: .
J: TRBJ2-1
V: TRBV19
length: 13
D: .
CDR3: CASSRDGWDEQFF
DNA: TGTGCCAGTAGTCGAGACGGGTGGGATGAGCAGTTCTTC

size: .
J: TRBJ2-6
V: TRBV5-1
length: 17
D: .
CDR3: CASSSLGSSSGANVLTF
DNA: TGCGCCAGCAGTTCTCTAGGGTCTAGCTCTGGGGCCAACGTCCTGACTTTC

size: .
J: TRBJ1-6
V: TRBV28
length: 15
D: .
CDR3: CASSSNTYLGPPLHF
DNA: TGTGCCAGCAGCTCCAATACCTACCTGGGTCCACCCCTCCACTTT

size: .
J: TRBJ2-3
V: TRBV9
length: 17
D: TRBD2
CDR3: CASSRYDSGGAGDTQYF
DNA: TGTGCCAGCAGCCGCTACGATAGCGGGGGGGCTGGGGATACGCAGTATTTT

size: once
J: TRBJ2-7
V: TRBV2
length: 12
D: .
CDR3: CASPITSYEQYF
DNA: TGTGCCAGCCCTATAACATCCTATGAGCAGTACTTC

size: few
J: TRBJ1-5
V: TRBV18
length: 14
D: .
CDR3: CASSPGQDNQPQHF
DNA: TGTGCCAGCTCACCTGGACAAGACAATCAGCCCCAGCATTTT

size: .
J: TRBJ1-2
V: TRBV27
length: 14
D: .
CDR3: CASRDWGQGGGYTF
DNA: TGTGCCAGCAGGGATTGGGGGCAGGGCGGGGGCTACACCTTC

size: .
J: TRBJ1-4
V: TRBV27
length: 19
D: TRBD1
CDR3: CASSLRRQGLVSTNEKLFF
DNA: TGTGCCAGCAGTTTACGGCGACAGGGGCTCGTATCCACCAATGAAAAACTGTTTTTT

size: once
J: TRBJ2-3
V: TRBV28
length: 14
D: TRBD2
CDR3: CASSFRLAADTQYF
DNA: TGTGCCAGCAGTTTCCGGCTAGCGGCAGATACGCAGTATTTT

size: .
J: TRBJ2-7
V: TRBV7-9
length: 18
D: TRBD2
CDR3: CASSSAPRAGTSGYEQYF
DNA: TGTGCCAGCAGCTCAGCCCCACGTGCCGGGACTAGCGGCTACGAGCAGTACTTC

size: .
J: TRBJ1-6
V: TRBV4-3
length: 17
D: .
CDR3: CASSQGTRKSYNSPLHF
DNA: TGCGCCAGCAGCCAAGGGACGCGCAAATCCTATAATTCACCCCTCCACTTT

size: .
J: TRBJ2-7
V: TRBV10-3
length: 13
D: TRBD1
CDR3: CATRGQGYYEQYF
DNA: TGTGCCACTCGGGGACAGGGGTACTACGAGCAGTACTTC

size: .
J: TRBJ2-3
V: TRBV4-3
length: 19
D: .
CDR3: CASSQDPPYGQSETDTQYF
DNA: TGCGCCAGCAGCCAAGATCCCCCCTATGGACAGAGCGAAACAGATACGCAGTATTTT

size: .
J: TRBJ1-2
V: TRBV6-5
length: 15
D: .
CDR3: CASSYSGGSGYGYTF
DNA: TGTGCCAGCAGTTACTCGGGCGGCTCAGGCTATGGCTACACCTTC

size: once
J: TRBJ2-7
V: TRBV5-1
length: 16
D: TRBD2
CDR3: CASSKFSGGTHYEQYF
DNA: TGCGCCAGCAGCAAGTTTTCCGGGGGGACCCACTACGAGCAGTACTTC

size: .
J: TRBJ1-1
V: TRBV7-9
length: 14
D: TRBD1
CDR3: CASSWGQMGTEAFF
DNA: TGTGCCAGCAGCTGGGGACAGATGGGCACTGAAGCTTTCTTT

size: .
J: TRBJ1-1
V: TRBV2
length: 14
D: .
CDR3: CASSWRGTNTEAFF
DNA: TGTGCCAGCTCCTGGCGGGGGACGAACACTGAAGCTTTCTTT

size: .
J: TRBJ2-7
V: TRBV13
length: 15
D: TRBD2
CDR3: CASSREGGPGREQYF
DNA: TGTGCCAGCAGCCGGGAGGGGGGCCCAGGACGAGAGCAGTACTTC

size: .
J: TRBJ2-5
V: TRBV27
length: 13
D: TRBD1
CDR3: CASSPRGRETQYF
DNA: TGTGCCAGCAGTCCCAGGGGGCGAGAGACCCAGTACTTC

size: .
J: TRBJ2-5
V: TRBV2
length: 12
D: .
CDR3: CASSEANGGQYF
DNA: TGTGCCAGCAGTGAAGCGAACGGCGGCCAGTACTTC

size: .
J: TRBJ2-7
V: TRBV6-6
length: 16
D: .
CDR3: CASTYPLGGAPNEQYF
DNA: TGTGCCAGCACCTACCCCTTGGGCGGGGCACCTAACGAGCAGTACTTC

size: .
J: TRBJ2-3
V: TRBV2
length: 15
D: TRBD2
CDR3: CASTPQRGGADTQYF
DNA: TGTGCCAGCACCCCTCAGCGGGGGGGTGCAGATACGCAGTATTTT

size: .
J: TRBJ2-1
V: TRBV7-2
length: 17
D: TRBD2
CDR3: CASSPPGLAGAGNEQFF
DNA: TGTGCCAGCAGCCCCCCGGGACTAGCGGGGGCGGGCAATGAGCAGTTCTTC

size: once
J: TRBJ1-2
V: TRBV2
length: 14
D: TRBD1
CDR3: CASSGDSSNYGYTF
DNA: TGTGCCAGCAGTGGGGACAGCTCTAACTATGGCTACACCTTC

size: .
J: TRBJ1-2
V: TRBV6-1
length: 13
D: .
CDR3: CASSEVGAGGYTF
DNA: TGTGCCAGCAGTGAAGTGGGGGCGGGCGGCTACACCTTC

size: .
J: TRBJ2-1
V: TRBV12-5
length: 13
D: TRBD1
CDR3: CASVTDRDSEQFF
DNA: TGTGCTAGTGTTACAGACAGGGACAGTGAGCAGTTCTTC

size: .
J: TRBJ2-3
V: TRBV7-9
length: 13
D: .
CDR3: CASSSLITDTQYF
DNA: TGTGCCAGCAGCTCGCTAATCACAGATACGCAGTATTTT

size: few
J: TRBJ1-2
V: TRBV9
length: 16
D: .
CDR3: CASSERGVTTLYGYTF
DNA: TGTGCCAGCAGCGAGAGAGGGGTGACTACCCTCTATGGCTACACCTTC

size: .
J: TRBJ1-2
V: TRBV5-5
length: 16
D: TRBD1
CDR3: CASSLETRDRVYGYTF
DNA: TGTGCCAGCAGCTTGGAAACGCGGGACAGGGTGTATGGCTACACCTTC

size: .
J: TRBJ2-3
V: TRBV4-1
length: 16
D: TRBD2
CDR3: CASSRRAGNLADTQYF
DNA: TGCGCCAGCAGCCGGCGAGCGGGGAATCTCGCGGATACGCAGTATTTT

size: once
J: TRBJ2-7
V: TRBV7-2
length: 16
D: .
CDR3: CASSLPTQGKGGEQYF
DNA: TGTGCCAGCAGCTTACCCACACAAGGGAAAGGGGGCGAGCAGTACTTC

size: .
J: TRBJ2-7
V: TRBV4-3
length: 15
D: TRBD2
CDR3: CASSQEPGLAYEQYF
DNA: TGCGCCAGCAGCCAAGAACCGGGACTAGCGTACGAGCAGTACTTC

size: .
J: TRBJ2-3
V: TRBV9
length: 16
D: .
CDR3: CASTNNRDESTDTQYF
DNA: TGTGCCAGCACTAACAACAGGGACGAGAGCACAGATACGCAGTATTTT

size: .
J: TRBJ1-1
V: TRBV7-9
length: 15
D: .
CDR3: CASILGGGRDTEAFF
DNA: TGTGCCAGCATCCTCGGGGGGGGTCGGGACACTGAAGCTTTCTTT

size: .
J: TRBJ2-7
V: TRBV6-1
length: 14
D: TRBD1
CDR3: CASRDRGLPYEQYF
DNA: TGTGCCAGCAGGGACAGGGGGCTTCCCTACGAGCAGTACTTC

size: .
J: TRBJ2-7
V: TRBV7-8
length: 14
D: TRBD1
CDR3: CASSLWTGGYEQYF
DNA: TGTGCCAGCAGCCTATGGACAGGGGGCTACGAGCAGTACTTC

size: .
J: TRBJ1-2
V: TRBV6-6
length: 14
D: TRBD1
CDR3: CASSYEGAQNGYTF
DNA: TGTGCCAGCAGTTACGAGGGGGCGCAAAATGGCTACACCTTC

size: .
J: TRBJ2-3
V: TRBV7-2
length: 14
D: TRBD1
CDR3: CASSRQGSTDTQYF
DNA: TGTGCCAGCAGCCGACAGGGAAGCACAGATACGCAGTATTTT